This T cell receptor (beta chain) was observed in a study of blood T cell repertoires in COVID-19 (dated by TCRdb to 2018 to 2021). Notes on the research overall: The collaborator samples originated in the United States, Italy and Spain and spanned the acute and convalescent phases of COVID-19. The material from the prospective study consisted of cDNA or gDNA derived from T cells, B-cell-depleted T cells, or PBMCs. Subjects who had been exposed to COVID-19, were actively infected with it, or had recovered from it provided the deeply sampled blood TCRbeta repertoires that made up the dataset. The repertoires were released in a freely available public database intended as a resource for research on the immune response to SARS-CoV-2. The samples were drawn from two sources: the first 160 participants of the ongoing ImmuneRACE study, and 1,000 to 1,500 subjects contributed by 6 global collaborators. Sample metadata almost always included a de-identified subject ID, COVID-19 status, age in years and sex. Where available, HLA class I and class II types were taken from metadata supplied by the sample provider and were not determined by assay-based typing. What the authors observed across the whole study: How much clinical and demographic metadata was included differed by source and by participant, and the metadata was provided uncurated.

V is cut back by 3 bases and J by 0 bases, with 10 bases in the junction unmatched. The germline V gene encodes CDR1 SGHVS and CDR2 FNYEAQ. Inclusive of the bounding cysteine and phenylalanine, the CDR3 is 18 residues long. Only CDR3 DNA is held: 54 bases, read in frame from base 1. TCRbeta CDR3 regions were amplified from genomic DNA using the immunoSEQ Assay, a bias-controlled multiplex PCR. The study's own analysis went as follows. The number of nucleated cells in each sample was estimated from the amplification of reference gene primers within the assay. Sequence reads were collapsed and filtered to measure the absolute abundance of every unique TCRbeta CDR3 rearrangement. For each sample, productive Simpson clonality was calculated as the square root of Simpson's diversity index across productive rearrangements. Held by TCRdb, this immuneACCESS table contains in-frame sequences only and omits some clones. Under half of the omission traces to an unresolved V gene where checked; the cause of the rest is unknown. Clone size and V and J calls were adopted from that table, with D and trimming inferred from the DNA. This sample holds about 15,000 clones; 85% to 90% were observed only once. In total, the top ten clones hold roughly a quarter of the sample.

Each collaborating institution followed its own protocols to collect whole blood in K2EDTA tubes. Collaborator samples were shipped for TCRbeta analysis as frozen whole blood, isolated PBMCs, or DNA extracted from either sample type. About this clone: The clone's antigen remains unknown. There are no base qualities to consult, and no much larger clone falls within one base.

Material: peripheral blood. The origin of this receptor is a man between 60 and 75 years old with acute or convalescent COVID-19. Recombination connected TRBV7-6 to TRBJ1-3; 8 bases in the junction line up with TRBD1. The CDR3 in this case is CASSFARGTGRSGNTIYF. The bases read TGTGCCAGCAGCTTCGCTCGGGGGACAGGACGCTCTGGAAACACCATATATTTT.